Following are 13 T cell receptor beta chains from one sample sequenced in a study of blood T cells in healthy people across ages. It was with a sample-barcoded 5' primer and a J-beta primer mix that a second PCR of about 6 to 12 cycles was run. TCRdb called the 5' RACE reads again in MiXCR, with one record for every CDR3 protein. The repertoire holds more than 700,000 distinct CDR3 sequences, with around half as singletons. Sequences were obtained from blood. Receptor source: a man older than 75 in good health.

This sequence joins TRBV24-1 and TRBJ2-1; 9 nucleotides align to TRBD1. The CDR3 contains 16 residues. Germline CDR1 KGHDR, CDR2 SFDVKD. V lost 5 bases, J lost 6 bases, and 10 bases stayed unmatched. The CDR3 protein is CATSGHMGQGGNEQFF. The CDR3 DNA sequence: TGTGCCACCAGTGGACACATGGGACAGGGTGGCAATGAGCAGTTCTTC.

CDR3 DNA: TGTGCCAGCAGCCAAACGGGAACGGGAGGAGGCACAGATACGCAGTATTTT. This codes for CASSQTGTGGGTDTQYF. The chain has TRBV4-2 and TRBJ2-3; TRBD2 agrees at 7 bases. The J segment lost 1 base and the V segment lost 2 bases, leaving 9 bases of the junction unmatched. Looked up from germline, CDR1 is LGHNA and CDR2 is YNFKEQ. The CDR3 spans 17 residues.

This chain links TRBV12-3 or TRBV12-4 with TRBJ2-1, with TRBD1 as a possible D gene (6 bases). V lost 6 bases to trimming and J lost 5 bases, with 17 bases between them. This CDR3 spans 15 amino acids. CDR3 sequence: CASSVRDTRNNEQFF. The CDR3 DNA sequence: TGTGCCAGCAGCGTCCGGGACACCAGGAACAATGAGCAGTTCTTC.

V is TRBV19 and J is TRBJ2-1; D is perhaps TRBD2 (6 bases). The CDR3 extends over 15 amino acids. Germline-derived CDR1 and CDR2 are LNHDA and SQIVND (reference sequence). V lost 5 bases and J 6 bases, leaving 17 bases between the germline ends. Here the CDR3 reads CASSLGLLPTNEQFF. In nucleotides, the CDR3 is TGTGCCAGTAGTTTGGGACTTCTACCCACCAATGAGCAGTTCTTC.

The chain combines TRBV7-9 with TRBJ2-1, with TRBD2 as a possible D gene (6 bases). V was trimmed by 0 bases and J by 5 bases, leaving 14 bases between them. The CDR3 extends over 16 amino acids. Germline CDR1 is SEHNR and CDR2 is FQNEAQ (reference sequence). Here the CDR3 reads CASSLALRRDDNEQFF. For the CDR3, the DNA is TGTGCCAGCAGCTTAGCATTGAGGAGGGATGACAATGAGCAGTTCTTC.

The gene calls are TRBV10-3 and TRBJ2-4, with 7 positions matching TRBD2. The J call is uncertain, as TRBJ2-7 better fits the DNA end. Germline V CDR1 and CDR2: ENHRY, SYGVKD. This CDR3 region has 17 residues. As DNA, the CDR3 is TGTGCCATCAGTGATTTGCTAGCGGTCCCACAATCCTACGAGCAGTACTTC. The encoded protein is CAISDLLAVPQSYEQYF.

The chain joins TRBV9 to TRBJ2-6, with 9 bases matching TRBD2. Germline values: CDR1 SGDLS, CDR2 YYNGEE. J gave up 1 base and V 4 bases, and 6 bases lay outside the gene matches. CDR3 length equals 17 residues. In DNA form, the CDR3 reads TGTGCCAGCAGCCCGGGACTAGCCCAATCTGGGGCCAACGTCCTGACTTTC. Protein product: CASSPGLAQSGANVLTF.

CDR3 DNA: TGTGCCAGCAGCCTAAGGTGGGAGAACACTGAAGCTTTCTTT. Translated: CASSLRWENTEAFF. The chain carries TRBV7-8 and TRBJ1-1, with unresolved D. The CDR3 is 14 residues long. Germline-derived CDR1 and CDR2 are SGHVS and FQNEAQ. V dropped 5 bases and J dropped 1 base, with 11 bases sitting between them.

V and J are TRBV5-1 and TRBJ2-3, with 7 bases fitting TRBD2. The CDR3 contains 15 residues. The J segment lost 4 bases and the V segment lost 4 bases, leaving 9 bases of the junction unmatched. The germline V gene encodes CDR1 SGHRS and CDR2 YFSETQ. Written as DNA, the CDR3 is TGCGCCAGCAGCCGAAACACAGCGGGATCAGATACGCAGTATTTT. Translation gives CASSRNTAGSDTQYF.

The chain couples TRBV28 to TRBJ2-5; tentatively, D is TRBD1 (5 bases). Germline lookup yields CDR1 MDHEN and CDR2 SYDVKM. Trimming removed 9 bases at V and 3 bases at J, with 14 bases between. This CDR3 comprises 13 residues. CDR3 amino acids: CASSAAGKETQYF. DNA of the CDR3: TGTGCCAGTAGTGCTGCAGGGAAAGAGACCCAGTACTTC.

This clonotype has a count of ten or more. V usage is TRBV29-1 and J usage is TRBJ1-2; no clear D gene. The CDR3 covers 11 residues. Germline V gives CDR1 SQVTM, CDR2 ANQGSEA. Trimming removed 6 bases from V and 6 bases from J, with 11 bases in between. The CDR3 here is CSVRHGDGYTF. CDR3 bases: TGCAGCGTACGGCACGGGGATGGCTACACCTTC.

This rearrangement joins TRBV27 to TRBJ2-3; no firm D call. Germline V CDR1 and CDR2: MNHEY, SMNVEV (reference sequence). The V gene lost 3 bases and the J gene lost 1 base, with 11 bases spanning the gap. There are 15 residues in the CDR3. The CDR3 sequence is CASSLAGKRTDTQYF. The CDR3 bases are TGTGCCAGCAGTTTGGCAGGCAAACGCACAGATACGCAGTATTTT.

This clonotype was counted only a few times. The genes are TRBV5-1 and TRBJ2-1, with a possible D match to TRBD2 (5 bases). The germline gives CDR1 SGHRS, CDR2 YFSETQ. Trimming cost V 0 bases and J 0 bases, with 13 bases left between them. The CDR3 is made up of 17 amino acids. CDR3 in DNA: TGCGCCAGCAGCTTGGGTGTGGGAGCAAGCTCCTACAATGAGCAGTTCTTC. Residues: CASSLGVGASSYNEQFF.